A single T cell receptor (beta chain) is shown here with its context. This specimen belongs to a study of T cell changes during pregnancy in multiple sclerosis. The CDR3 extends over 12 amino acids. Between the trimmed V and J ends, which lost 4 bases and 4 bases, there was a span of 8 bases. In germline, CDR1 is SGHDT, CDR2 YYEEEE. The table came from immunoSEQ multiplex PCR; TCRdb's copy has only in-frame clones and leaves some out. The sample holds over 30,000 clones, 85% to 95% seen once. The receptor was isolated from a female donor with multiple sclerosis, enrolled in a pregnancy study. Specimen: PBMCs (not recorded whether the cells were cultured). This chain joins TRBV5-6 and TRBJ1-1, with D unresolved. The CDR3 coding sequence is TGTGCCAGCAGCCGCGGAGGCACTGAAGCTTTCTTT. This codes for CASSRGGTEAFF.